The 14 T cell receptor beta chains presented below share a single source sample, sequenced in a study of T cell clonality in common variable immunodeficiency. Findings and caveats of the study: Reportedly, TCR beta sequences from common variable immunodeficiency showed fewer deletions and N-nucleotide insertions.

The antigens these receptors bind are not known. The assay was immunoSEQ multiplex PCR, and TCRdb's table has in-frame clones only and misses some. The sample includes about 19,000 clones, none of them occurring once. Sequencing was carried out using peripheral blood mononuclear cells. The source is a human donor with common variable immunodeficiency.

Of note for this clone: With the read ending 3 residues before the CDR3 end, the germline J gene is used to fill in that end. The chain has TRBV2 and TRBJ1-6; D gene ambiguous. This CDR3 is built from 16 residues. The germline V and J ends were trimmed by 8 bases and 0 bases, with 14 bases remaining between them. Germline V gene data show CDR1 as SNHLY and CDR2 as FYNNEI. The covered CDR3 bases are TGTGCCAGCGATGCTTACATCCGCTCCTATAATTCACCC. This encodes CASDAYIRSYNSP. The CDR3 reads in full as CASDAYIRSYNSPLHF.

A note on this clone: The read stops 3 residues short of the end of the CDR3; the missing end is completed from the germline J gene. This chain uses TRBV30 with TRBJ1-6, with unresolved D. The germline CDR1 and CDR2 sequences are GTSNPN and SVGIG (reference sequence). V was shortened by 3 bases and J by 3 bases, with 9 bases between the two germline ends. The CDR3 covers 14 residues. The CDR3 loop reads CAWRGLGYNSPLHF. The covered CDR3 bases are TGTGCCTGGAGGGGCCTCGGCTATAATTCACCC.

As for this clone: Coverage ceases 3 residues before the CDR3 finishes, and the germline J gene fills in the end. V usage is TRBV7-6 and J usage is TRBJ2-1; D not certain. Germline-derived CDR1 and CDR2 are SGHVS and FNYEAQ. The CDR3 runs to 16 residues. The V end lost 0 bases, the J end lost 2 bases, and 11 bases lay between the germline ends. CDR3: CASSLAWAQPYNEQFF. Incomplete CDR3 DNA: TGTGCCAGCAGCTTAGCTTGGGCGCAGCCCTACAATGAG.

This clone was detected ten times or more. The read comes to an end 3 residues before the CDR3 does, leaving the germline J gene to fill in the end. This chain uses TRBV19 with TRBJ2-1; D is ambiguous. V lost 8 bases, J lost 7 bases, and 15 bases lay in between. This CDR3 has 13 amino acids. The germline gives CDR1 LNHDA, CDR2 SQIVND (reference sequence). CDR3 residues: CASSRIIGNEQFF. The sequenced CDR3 bases are TGTGCCAGTTCCCGCATCATCGGTAATGAG.

As regards this clone: The CDR3 end falls 3 residues outside the read, so it is completed with the germline J gene. This chain uses TRBV7-6 with TRBJ2-3, with 9 bases aligning to TRBD2. CDR1 is SGHVS and CDR2 is FNYEAQ in the germline V gene. Trimming took 5 bases from V and 6 from J; bases not matched to a gene: 12. CDR3 length equals 16 residues. The CDR3 sequence: CASSVDGLAGRDTQYF. CDR3 bases read: TGTGCCAGCAGCGTAGACGGGCTAGCGGGGAGGGATACG.

This clone was counted only a few times. The read stops 3 residues short of the end of the CDR3; the missing end is completed from the germline J gene. The chain is built from TRBV18 and TRBJ2-2; the match to TRBD1 covers 8 bases. The CDR3 runs to 16 residues. With 4 bases clipped from V and 4 bases from J, the junction kept 8 bases outside the gene matches. Germline-derived CDR1 and CDR2 are KGHSH and LQKENI. The CDR3 is CASSRVQGQVTGELFF. Partial CDR3 DNA: TGTGCCAGCTCACGGGTGCAGGGACAGGTCACCGGGGAG. Full variable domain (rest looked up from reference TRBV18 and TRBJ2-2): NAGVMQNPRHLVRRRGQEARLRCSPMKGHSHVYWYRQLPEEGLKFMVYLQKENIIDESGMPKERFSAEFPKEGPSILRIQQVVRGDSAAYFCASSRVQGQVTGELFFGEGSRLTVL.

This clone was detected only a few times. The read finishes 3 residues shy of the CDR3 end, and the germline J gene is used to complete it. This sequence joins TRBV5-1 and TRBJ2-1, with a possible D match to TRBD1 (5 bases). The CDR3 is 15 residues long. Trimming took off 4 bases at V and 3 bases at J, with 14 bases between the two ends. Germline loops: CDR1 SGHRS, CDR2 YFSETQ. CDR3 amino acids: CASSADSSFYNEQFF. The DNA read from the CDR3 is TGCGCCAGCAGCGCCGACAGCTCTTTCTACAATGAG.

Worth noting for this clone: The read terminates 3 residues before the CDR3 end, so the remaining end is supplied by the germline J gene. The chain links TRBV5-1 to TRBJ2-5, with 11 bases matching TRBD2. V dropped 1 base and J dropped 5; count of bases not matched to a gene: 4. CDR3 length: 15 residues. Germline V CDR1 and CDR2: SGHRS, YFSETQ. CDR3 loop: CASSLLAGGPETQYF. CDR3 bases read: TGCGCCAGCAGCTTGTTAGCGGGAGGGCCCGAGACC.

This clone was observed a handful of times. The CDR3 end is not reached by the read, which stops 3 residues before it; the germline J gene fills it in. This chain connects TRBV29-1 to TRBJ1-2, with TRBD1 identical over 7 bases. The CDR3 runs to 13 residues. Germline V gene data show CDR1 as SQVTM and CDR2 as ANQGSEA. With V trimmed by 7 bases and J by 0 bases, 5 bases remained unmatched. CDR3 loop: CSALTGTNYGYTF. Incomplete CDR3 DNA: TGCAGCGCACTGACAGGGACTAACTATGGC. The entire variable domain, with the rest obtained from reference TRBV29-1 and TRBJ1-2, is as follows: SAVISQKPSRDICQRGTSLTIQCQVDSQVTMMFWYRQQPGQSLTLIATANQGSEATYESGFVIDKFPISRPNLTFSTLTVSNMSPEDSSIYLCSALTGTNYGYTFGSGTRLTVV.

In regard to this clone: The CDR3 end is not reached by the read, which stops 3 residues before it; the germline J gene fills it in. The chain recombines TRBV7-3 with TRBJ2-2, with a weak D call TRBD1 (7 bases). CDR3 length equals 14 residues. V lost 5 bases, J lost 2 bases, and 9 bases lay in between. The germline CDR1 and CDR2 sequences are SGHTA and FQGTGA. CDR3 bases read: TGTGCCAGCAGCCAGGGGGGTAACACCGGGGAG. Translation gives CASSQGGNTGE. The CDR3, in full, reads CASSQGGNTGELFF.

Regarding this clone: The CDR3 extends 3 residues past the end of the read, so its final part is completed from the germline J gene. V and J are TRBV2 and TRBJ2-3; a weak D match, TRBD1 (6 bases). Trimming removed 9 bases from V and 1 base from J, with 8 bases in between. The CDR3 length is 12 residues. The germline gives CDR1 SNHLY, CDR2 FYNNEI. CDR3 sequence: CASDRRTDTQYF. The part of the CDR3 DNA that was read is TGTGCCAGTGACAGGCGCACAGATACG.

With regard to this clone: With the read ending 3 residues before the CDR3 end, the germline J gene is used to fill in that end. The gene calls are TRBV29-1 and TRBJ1-2; the D is unclear. The germline V and J ends were trimmed by 4 bases and 0 bases, with 12 bases remaining between them. This CDR3 has 14 amino acids. CDR1 and CDR2 from the germline V gene are SQVTM and ANQGSEA. The CDR3 sequence: CSVVAPLANYGYTF. CDR3 bases read: TGCAGCGTTGTAGCGCCCTTAGCTAACTATGGC.

This clone occurred many times. At one boundary the junction diverges from the germline segment, which might be a read error. The read terminates 3 residues ahead of where the CDR3 ends, so the germline J gene completes it. This chain uses TRBV7-7 with TRBJ1-1, with no clear D. Germline assignment: CDR1 SSHAT and CDR2 FNYEAQ (reference sequence). This CDR3 is built from 13 residues. This CDR3 is CASSLVPSSEAFF. CDR3 bases read: TGTGCTAGCAGCTTAGTTCCGTCCAGTGAA. The entire variable domain, with the rest obtained from reference TRBV7-7 and TRBJ1-1, is as follows: GAGVSQSPRYKVTKRGQDVTLRCDPISSHATLYWYQQALGQGPEFLTYFNYEAQPDKSGLPSDRFSAERPEGSISTLTIQRTEQRDSAMYRCASSLVPSSEAFFGQGTRLTVV.

Regarding this clone: The sequenced fragment ends 3 residues before the CDR3 boundary, so the rest is inferred from the germline J gene. The J gene is TRBJ2-1, the V gene TRBV18; the D is unclear. V was shortened by 3 bases and J by 3 bases, with 12 bases between the two germline ends. The germline CDR1 and CDR2 sequences are KGHSH and LQKENI. The CDR3 has 15 amino acids. CDR3: CASSPANAVYNEQFF. The covered CDR3 bases are TGTGCCAGCTCACCGGCCAACGCTGTCTACAATGAG.